This T cell receptor beta chain came from a study of CD8+CD57+ T cells in acquired aplastic anemia. Study results and caveats: Controls and patients did not differ significantly in CD8+ Simpson's diversity.

CDR3 and TCR beta VDJ profiling relied on genomic DNA as the template. TCRdb reprocessed the reads with MiXCR, giving one entry per CDR3 protein. The top ten clones hold 20% of a sample with 200,000 to 250,000 distinct CDR3 sequences, around 50% of them seen once. Patients selected for sequencing had displayed CD8+CD57+ cell expansion by flow cytometry. Note on this clonotype: The antigen remains unidentified.

With V trimmed by 1 base and J by 2 bases, 7 bases remained unmatched. CDR1 SGDLS and CDR2 YYNGEE come from the germline V gene. The CDR3 contains 16 residues. The source is a human donor with aplastic anemia. The rearrangement joins TRBV9 to TRBJ2-7; 9 bases line up with TRBD1. The specimen was sorted CD4+, CD8+, or CD8+CD57+ T cells (not recorded which) from PBMCs. The CDR3 coding sequence is TGTGCCAGCAGCGTATACGGGACAGGGAACACCTACGAGCAGTACTTC. As protein: CASSVYGTGNTYEQYF.